This T cell receptor beta chain was identified during a study of T cell changes during pregnancy in multiple sclerosis. The CDR3 extends over 14 amino acids. The V and J ends lost 3 bases and 2 bases respectively, with 13 bases between them. CDR1 is SQVTM, CDR2 ANQGSEA, per germline. Method: immunoSEQ multiplex PCR; TCRdb's copy keeps in-frame clones and lacks some. This sample has tens of thousands of clones, with around 92% found just once. Specimen: peripheral blood, collected before pregnancy. The chain carries TRBV29-1 and TRBJ2-5; possibly TRBD2 for D (6 bases). This TCR was sampled from a female donor with multiple sclerosis, enrolled in a pregnancy study. CDR3 sequence: CSVDRGISQETQYF. In nucleotides, the CDR3 is TGCAGCGTTGACCGGGGGATATCGCAAGAGACCCAGTACTTC.